Below, one TCR beta chain is given with its context. These data come from a study of blood T cell repertoires in COVID-19. Study details: The cDNA or gDNA used as material had been derived from T cells, B-cell-depleted T cells, or PBMCs.

Enrolled through a virtual design, the participants were between roughly 18 and 89 years of age and came from under 25 US areas. Participant-reported clinical history was the basis for cohort assignment. Recovery meant two consecutive negative NP/OP PCR tests, professional clearance, or resolved symptoms. The assay was immunoSEQ multiplex PCR, and TCRdb's table has in-frame clones only and misses some. The sample holds approximately 200,000 clones, 85% to 90% seen once. The ends were cut back, 2 bases at V and 2 bases at J, with 11 bases in the middle. CDR3 length equals 15 residues. CDR1 MNHEY and CDR2 SVGAGI come from the germline V gene.

This receptor was identified in a man aged 25 to 45 who had recovered from COVID-19. The sequencing input was PBMCs or T cells enriched from blood (not recorded which). The V and J genes are TRBV6-5 and TRBJ2-3; D is unresolved. As DNA, the CDR3 is TGTGCCAGCAGTTACCGGAGAGGCCTCACAGATACGCAGTATTTT. It is translated as CASSYRRGLTDTQYF.